These T cell receptor beta chains were read from a single sample in a study of T cell responses to AZD1222 COVID-19 vaccine. Clones were sequenced by immunoSEQ multiplex PCR, and TCRdb holds only the in-frame ones, with some missing. The sample holds 150,000 or so clones, approximately 88% seen once. Sequencing was performed on peripheral blood, taken on day 0 of AZD1222 vaccination. The receptors stem from an adult in good health. The CDR3 runs from the conserved cysteine through the conserved F or W. The D gene is left open where the match is weak. Only part of the rows carry a size: once, few, many, or a class if the clone is expanded.

TRBD1	.	TRBV12-3/TRBV12-4	TRBJ1-6	CASLQGSGSPLHF	TGTGCCAGCCTACAGGGGTCGGGTTCACCCCTCCACTTT
TRBD2	.	TRBV4-3	TRBJ2-7	CASSQDSGGAWREQYF	TGCGCCAGCAGCCAAGATAGCGGGGGGGCGTGGAGGGAGCAGTACTTC
.	.	TRBV7-3	TRBJ1-2	CASSLTPNYGYTF	TGTGCCAGCAGCTTGACACCGAACTATGGCTACACCTTC
TRBD1	.	TRBV5-1	TRBJ1-1	CASSPDREGTEAFF	TGCGCCAGCAGCCCGGACAGGGAGGGCACTGAAGCTTTCTTT
.	.	TRBV20-1	TRBJ1-2	CKGGREGGYTF	TGCAAGGGGGGGAGGGAAGGAGGCTACACCTTC
.	.	TRBV4-3	TRBJ1-1	CASSQVNHTEAFF	TGCGCCAGCAGCCAAGTAAATCACACTGAAGCTTTCTTT
TRBD2	.	TRBV7-7	TRBJ2-5	CASSPTSGGSQETQYF	TGTGCTAGCAGCCCAACTAGCGGGGGGTCCCAAGAGACCCAGTACTTC
TRBD1	.	TRBV5-1	TRBJ1-2	CASSSGQGDGYTF	TGCGCCAGCAGCTCAGGACAGGGGGATGGCTACACCTTC
TRBD1	.	TRBV18	TRBJ1-4	CASSPNRGILMNELFF	TGTGCCAGCTCACCAAACAGGGGGATTCTCATGAATGAACTGTTTTTT
TRBD2	.	TRBV28	TRBJ2-3	CASSNSGRGTDTQYF	TGTGCCAGCAGTAATAGCGGGAGGGGCACAGATACGCAGTATTTT
TRBD1	.	TRBV15	TRBJ1-1	CATSSRTGEGTEAFF	TGTGCCACCAGCTCTCGGACAGGGGAGGGGACTGAAGCTTTCTTT
TRBD1	.	TRBV28	TRBJ1-1	CASTYRTGREAFF	TGTGCCAGCACTTATCGGACAGGGCGTGAAGCTTTCTTT
.	.	TRBV4-3	TRBJ1-3	CASSQGWRERLNTIYF	TGCGCCAGCAGCCAAGGTTGGAGGGAACGGTTGAACACCATATATTTT
.	once	TRBV4-1	TRBJ2-5	CASSQGFEETQYF	TGCGCCAGCAGCCAAGGGTTCGAAGAGACCCAGTACTTC
TRBD1	few	TRBV5-5	TRBJ2-2	CASSLWVRQGAGGELFF	TGTGCCAGCAGCTTGTGGGTTCGGCAGGGGGCCGGCGGGGAGCTGTTTTTT
.	.	TRBV6-5	TRBJ1-5	CASSPSGSNQPQHF	TGTGCCAGCAGTCCGTCAGGGAGCAATCAGCCCCAGCATTTT
TRBD1	.	TRBV28	TRBJ2-3	CASSPGTGLTDTQYF	TGTGCCAGCAGCCCTGGGACAGGGCTCACAGATACGCAGTATTTT